A selection of T cell receptor beta chains follows, all from one sample in a study of blood T cell repertoires in COVID-19. TCRdb keeps only in-frame clones here, not all; method: immunoSEQ multiplex PCR. The table lists about 190,000 clones, around four fifths of them singletons, with 15% to 20% in the top ten. The sample taken for sequencing was peripheral blood. The receptors derive from a human donor in a cohort sampled during active COVID-19. CDR3s include the opening cysteine and the closing phenylalanine or tryptophan. Each record gives: J gene, V gene, D gene, clone size, CDR3 protein, CDR3 DNA. D genes are given only for firm matches. A row's size may be missing; if present it is once, few, many or a size class.

TRBJ2-1 TRBV6-2/TRBV6-3 - - CASSYSGGFEQFF TGTGCCAGCAGTTACTCAGGGGGTTTCGAGCAGTTCTTC
TRBJ2-2 TRBV19 TRBD1 - CASSIIGRGPNTGELFF TGTGCCAGTAGTATCATAGGCAGGGGGCCTAACACCGGGGAGCTGTTTTTT
TRBJ2-4 TRBV6-1 - - CASSEGPGAKNIQYF TGTGCCAGCAGTGAAGGGCCCGGGGCCAAAAACATTCAGTACTTC
TRBJ2-5 TRBV6-5 TRBD1 - CAGRDRAKETQYF TGTGCCGGGAGGGACAGGGCGAAAGAGACCCAGTACTTC
TRBJ2-1 TRBV10-3 TRBD1 - CAIRRGQEDNEQFF TGTGCCATCAGGAGGGGGCAGGAGGACAATGAGCAGTTCTTC
TRBJ1-2 TRBV7-8 - - CASSLGPADYGYTF TGTGCCAGCAGCTTAGGGCCGGCGGACTATGGCTACACCTTC
TRBJ2-7 TRBV28 TRBD2 once CASSQGGTSGDEQYF TGTGCCAGCAGTCAGGGCGGGACTAGCGGAGACGAGCAGTACTTC
TRBJ2-5 TRBV3-1/TRBV3-2 TRBD2 - CASSQGRAGLDRETQYF TGTGCCAGCAGCCAAGGGCGAGCGGGGTTGGATCGTGAGACCCAGTACTTC
TRBJ2-5 TRBV25-1 TRBD2 once CASSSGGTQYF TGTGCCAGCAGTTCGGGGGGGACCCAGTACTTC
TRBJ2-1 TRBV19 TRBD2 - CASSNLGLASYNEQFF TGTGCCAGTAGTAATCTGGGACTAGCGTCCTACAATGAGCAGTTCTTC
TRBJ1-4 TRBV28 - - CASRQEYSTEKLFF TGTGCCAGCAGACAAGAATACTCGACAGAAAAACTGTTTTTT
TRBJ2-1 TRBV4-1 TRBD2 - CASSLAGAYNEQFF TGCGCCAGCAGCTTAGCGGGCGCCTACAATGAGCAGTTCTTC
TRBJ2-3 TRBV5-1 - - CASSSGHTDTQYF TGCGCCAGCAGCTCCGGACACACAGATACGCAGTATTTT
TRBJ2-1 TRBV6-6 - - CASMLQGSYNEQFF TGTGCCAGCATGTTGCAGGGTTCCTACAATGAGCAGTTCTTC
TRBJ2-7 TRBV27 TRBD1 - CASSSRDRVYEQYF TGTGCCAGCAGTTCTCGGGACAGGGTCTACGAGCAGTACTTC
TRBJ1-3 TRBV5-6 TRBD1 - CASSFRGSSGNTIYF TGTGCCAGCAGCTTCAGGGGGAGCTCTGGAAACACCATATATTTT
TRBJ2-1 TRBV5-1 TRBD2 - CASSSTSGGYNEQFF TGCGCCAGCAGCTCAACTAGCGGGGGGTACAATGAGCAGTTCTTC